This TCR beta chain was retrieved from a study of cytomegalovirus exposure and HLA in healthy donors. General study points: Cytomegalovirus-associated status was assigned to around 160 TCR beta chains.

PCR used 60 Vbeta primers and 13 Jbeta primers. Repertoires were generated with immunoSEQ multiplex PCR, while TCRdb's copy carries only in-frame clones and drops some. The sample includes some 150,000 clones, approximately 78% of them seen just once. Remarks on this clone: Its antigen is not identified.

Material: PBMCs. This receptor was taken from a woman aged 45-65 years in good health and CMV-seropositive.

The CDR3 nucleotides are TGTGCCAGCAGGATAGCGGGGGGCATGGACGAGCAGTACTTC. It translates to CASRIAGGMDEQYF. The chain recombines TRBV6-5 with TRBJ2-7; 10 nucleotides agree with TRBD2. The germline gives CDR1 MNHEY, CDR2 SVGAGI. The CDR3 spans 14 residues. V dropped 6 bases and J dropped 5; count of bases not matched to a gene: 7.